The rows below give T cell receptor beta chains drawn from one sample of a study of metastatic and nonmetastatic thyroid tumors. TCRdb redid the clone calls on the PCR reads using MiXCR. The sample comprises 30,000 to 45,000 clones, 25% to 30% of which are singletons, and about 11% rests with the top ten. Specimen: blood. Source of these receptors: a male donor with papillary thyroid cancer or a benign thyroid nodule (not recorded which). Some clones in this sample may be carry-over from other donors' samples. Both conserved end residues are part of each CDR3. Each record gives: V gene, clone size, J gene, D gene, CDR3 protein, CDR3 DNA. A D gene is named only where the DNA matches it firmly. A clone size is listed for some rows: how often the clone was seen (once, few, many), or a class if it is expanded.

V gene: TRBV6-5; clone size: .; J gene: TRBJ1-2; D gene: .; CDR3 protein: CASSYRPGGRDGYTF; CDR3 DNA: TGTGCCAGCAGTTACCGCCCCGGGGGGCGGGATGGCTACACCTTC
V gene: TRBV5-1; clone size: many; J gene: TRBJ2-7; D gene: TRBD1; CDR3 protein: CASSSNRDRGEQYF; CDR3 DNA: TGCGCCAGCAGCTCGAACCGGGACAGGGGAGAGCAGTACTTC
V gene: TRBV5-1; clone size: .; J gene: TRBJ2-7; D gene: TRBD1; CDR3 protein: CASRSGRTGQRYEQYF; CDR3 DNA: TGCGCCAGCAGATCCGGTAGGACAGGGCAGAGGTACGAGCAGTACTTC
V gene: TRBV20-1; clone size: .; J gene: TRBJ1-1; D gene: .; CDR3 protein: CSARLGGALPNTEAFF; CDR3 DNA: TGCAGTGCCAGATTGGGGGGGGCCCTTCCGAACACTGAAGCTTTCTTT
V gene: TRBV6-1; clone size: .; J gene: TRBJ2-7; D gene: TRBD2; CDR3 protein: CASSPMGGVEQYF; CDR3 DNA: TGTGCCAGCAGCCCGATGGGGGGGGTCGAGCAGTACTTC
V gene: TRBV18; clone size: .; J gene: TRBJ2-7; D gene: .; CDR3 protein: CASSLGLQGQYF; CDR3 DNA: TGTGCCAGCTCACTTGGACTTCAGGGGCAGTACTTC
V gene: TRBV20-1; clone size: .; J gene: TRBJ2-1; D gene: TRBD2; CDR3 protein: CSANSGTSGGRHNEQFF; CDR3 DNA: TGCAGTGCTAACTCCGGGACTAGCGGAGGACGGCACAATGAGCAGTTCTTC
V gene: TRBV18; clone size: .; J gene: TRBJ2-1; D gene: TRBD2; CDR3 protein: CASSPSGGKSYNEQFF; CDR3 DNA: TGTGCCAGCTCACCCTCGGGAGGTAAATCCTACAATGAGCAGTTCTTC
V gene: TRBV18; clone size: .; J gene: TRBJ1-6; D gene: .; CDR3 protein: CASSPLGDSNSPLHF; CDR3 DNA: TGTGCCAGCTCACCACTCGGGGATTCTAATTCACCCCTCCACTTT
V gene: TRBV27; clone size: .; J gene: TRBJ1-2; D gene: .; CDR3 protein: CASSFISGQNYGYTF; CDR3 DNA: TGTGCCAGCAGTTTCATTAGCGGGCAAAACTATGGCTACACCTTC
V gene: TRBV9; clone size: many; J gene: TRBJ2-7; D gene: TRBD1; CDR3 protein: CASSVEGQALEQYF; CDR3 DNA: TGTGCCAGCAGCGTAGAGGGACAGGCTCTCGAGCAGTACTTC
V gene: TRBV28; clone size: many; J gene: TRBJ2-5; D gene: TRBD2; CDR3 protein: CASSLYGLAGGETQYF; CDR3 DNA: TGTGCCAGCAGTTTATATGGACTAGCGGGAGGAGAGACCCAGTACTTC
V gene: TRBV20-1; clone size: medium-sized; J gene: TRBJ2-3; D gene: .; CDR3 protein: CSANPRDIITDTQYF; CDR3 DNA: TGCAGTGCTAACCCCCGGGACATTATCACAGATACGCAGTATTTT
V gene: TRBV24-1; clone size: many; J gene: TRBJ2-3; D gene: TRBD2; CDR3 protein: CATQREGTDTQYF; CDR3 DNA: TGTGCCACCCAGCGGGAGGGCACAGATACGCAGTATTTT
V gene: TRBV20-1; clone size: .; J gene: TRBJ2-1; D gene: .; CDR3 protein: CSARWGKKNEQFF; CDR3 DNA: TGCAGTGCTAGATGGGGAAAAAAGAATGAGCAGTTCTTC
V gene: TRBV28; clone size: medium-sized; J gene: TRBJ1-2; D gene: .; CDR3 protein: CASSLQRGGYTF; CDR3 DNA: TGTGCCAGCAGTTTGCAGCGAGGGGGCTACACCTTC
V gene: TRBV28; clone size: many; J gene: TRBJ1-2; D gene: TRBD1; CDR3 protein: CASKSRGRRDRENYGYTF; CDR3 DNA: TGTGCCAGCAAGTCCCGGGGCCGCCGGGACAGGGAGAACTATGGCTACACCTTC
V gene: TRBV20-1; clone size: few; J gene: TRBJ1-1; D gene: .; CDR3 protein: CSATQGMNTEAFF; CDR3 DNA: TGCAGTGCTACACAGGGCATGAACACTGAAGCTTTCTTT
V gene: TRBV3-1; clone size: many; J gene: TRBJ2-1; D gene: TRBD2; CDR3 protein: CASSQTFGGSGGSYNEQFF; CDR3 DNA: TGTGCCAGCAGCCAAACCTTCGGGGGTAGCGGGGGGTCCTACAATGAGCAGTTCTTC
V gene: TRBV28; clone size: many; J gene: TRBJ2-1; D gene: .; CDR3 protein: CASSLPLGVVLKQFF; CDR3 DNA: TGTGCCAGCAGTTTACCGTTAGGGGTCGTCCTTAAGCAGTTCTTC
V gene: TRBV28; clone size: few; J gene: TRBJ2-7; D gene: .; CDR3 protein: CASWAGELSYEQYF; CDR3 DNA: TGTGCCAGCTGGGCCGGAGAGTTATCCTACGAGCAGTACTTC
V gene: TRBV7-6; clone size: few; J gene: TRBJ2-7; D gene: .; CDR3 protein: CASSLAQWGGLGGYEQYF; CDR3 DNA: TGTGCCAGCAGCTTAGCGCAGTGGGGTGGGTTAGGGGGCTACGAGCAGTACTTC
V gene: TRBV19; clone size: medium-sized; J gene: TRBJ2-7; D gene: TRBD2; CDR3 protein: CASSTGTSGEQYF; CDR3 DNA: TGTGCCAGTAGTACCGGGACTAGCGGCGAGCAGTACTTC
V gene: TRBV20-1; clone size: medium-sized; J gene: TRBJ2-7; D gene: TRBD2; CDR3 protein: CSALAGATYEQYF; CDR3 DNA: TGCAGTGCTCTAGCGGGTGCCACGTACGAGCAGTACTTC
V gene: TRBV27; clone size: medium-sized; J gene: TRBJ1-1; D gene: .; CDR3 protein: CASSTFDQGPTEAFF; CDR3 DNA: TGTGCCAGCAGTACCTTCGACCAGGGGCCCACTGAAGCTTTCTTT
V gene: TRBV7-3; clone size: .; J gene: TRBJ2-3; D gene: .; CDR3 protein: CASSLTSGESDTQYF; CDR3 DNA: TGTGCCAGCAGCTTAACCTCGGGAGAGTCAGATACGCAGTATTTT
V gene: TRBV10-2; clone size: few; J gene: TRBJ1-6; D gene: TRBD1; CDR3 protein: CASQTGNNSPLHF; CDR3 DNA: TGCGCCAGTCAGACAGGGAATAATTCACCCCTCCACTTT